These 9 T cell receptor beta chains were sequenced from one sample in a study of shared clonotypes between healthy human individuals (dated by TCRdb to the early 2020s). Library preparation used the immunoSEQ multiplex PCR assay. TCRdb holds this immuneACCESS table with in-frame rearrangements only. Some clones are missing; in checked studies, unresolved V genes explain under half, and the rest has no known cause. The sample table lists around 510,000 clones, roughly 95% of them with a count of one. The ten largest clones represent about 0.067% of the sample. Input material: naive CD4+ T cells sorted from blood. This specimen's cell subset or site label, interpreted: CD45RA+ positively selected. Receptors originate from a woman aged 25 to 39 in good health.

The V gene is TRBV6-5, the J gene TRBJ2-7; no firm D call. The CDR3 contains 13 residues. Germline loops: CDR1 MNHEY, CDR2 SVGAGI. Between the trimmed V and J ends, which lost 5 bases and 2 bases, there was a span of 10 bases. The CDR3 DNA reads as TGTGCCAGCAGTCGTTACGGCACCTACGAGCAGTACTTC. This encodes CASSRYGTYEQYF.

As to this clone: The same CDR3 arises from other DNA sequences in this sample as well. This chain joins TRBV28 and TRBJ2-5; no firm D call. Between the trimmed V and J ends, which lost 6 bases and 2 bases, there was a span of 10 bases. Per germline, CDR1 MDHEN and CDR2 SYDVKM. CDR3 size: 13 residues. CDR3 region: CASSLPGQETQYF. The CDR3 DNA is TGTGCCAGCAGCTTGCCCGGACAAGAGACCCAGTACTTC. Full variable domain (missing parts from reference TRBV28 and TRBJ2-5): DVKVTQSSRYLVKRTGEKVFLECVQDMDHENMFWYRQDPGLGLRLIYFSYDVKMKEKGDIPEGYSVSREKKERFSLILESASTNQTSMYLCASSLPGQETQYFGPGTRLLVL.

This chain uses TRBV27 with TRBJ2-2; D may correspond to TRBD1 or TRBD2 (5 bases each). The CDR3 has 15 residues. Germline-derived CDR1 and CDR2 are MNHEY and SMNVEV (reference sequence). V was trimmed by 5 bases and J by 3 bases, leaving 13 bases between them. CDR3 DNA sequence: TGTGCCAGCAGTAAACTAAGAGGGGACACCGGGGAGCTGTTTTTT. This encodes CASSKLRGDTGELFF.

The chain joins TRBV18 to TRBJ1-5; D unresolved. CDR3 length equals 13 residues. From germline, CDR1 is KGHSH and CDR2 LQKENI. Trimming cost V 3 bases and J 6 bases, with 9 bases left between them. This chain's CDR3 is CASSPNGVQPQHF. The CDR3 DNA reads as TGTGCCAGCTCACCGAACGGGGTTCAGCCCCAGCATTTT.

CDR3 sequence: CASSDLGLAGGSYNEQFF. The CDR3 coding sequence is TGTGCCAGCAGCGACTTGGGTTTAGCGGGAGGATCCTACAATGAGCAGTTCTTC. This chain connects TRBV2 to TRBJ2-1, with 10 bases that match TRBD2. This CDR3 is 18 amino acids long. Per germline, CDR1 SNHLY and CDR2 FYNNEI. V was pared by 6 bases and J by 1 base, with 12 bases of the junction left unmatched.

This chain uses TRBV11-2 with TRBJ2-3, with TRBD1 matching over 9 bases. This CDR3 is 18 amino acids long. Germline V gene lookup returns CDR1 SGHAT and CDR2 FQNNGV. V shed 0 bases, J shed 6 bases, and the junction held 13 bases outside the gene matches. The CDR3 loop reads CASSLDTTGTGSRDTQYF. CDR3 coding DNA: TGTGCCAGCAGCTTAGATACCACCGGGACAGGGTCGCGTGATACGCAGTATTTT.

V is TRBV7-2 and J is TRBJ1-4; D remains unclear. This CDR3 comprises 15 residues. V was clipped by 1 base and J by 7 bases, with 13 bases between them. The V gene's germline CDR1 is SGHTA and CDR2 FQGNSA. For the CDR3, the DNA is TGTGCCAGCAGCTTAGGTCTGGCTACGGGTGAAAAACTGTTTTTT. Protein sequence: CASSLGLATGEKLFF.

The rearrangement uses TRBV27 and TRBJ1-1; D unresolved. The CDR3 length is 15 residues. The germline V and J ends were trimmed by 5 bases and 4 bases, with 17 bases remaining between them. Germline V lookup: CDR1 MNHEY, CDR2 SMNVEV (reference sequence). The CDR3 loop reads CASSRSDGVGTEAFF. CDR3 DNA: TGTGCCAGCAGTCGCTCGGACGGGGTGGGCACTGAAGCTTTCTTT.

The chain links TRBV7-9 to TRBJ1-1, with 7 bases lining up with TRBD1. The junction had 2 bases not matched to a gene; V was cut back by 3 bases and J by 4 bases. CDR3 length: 13 residues. The V gene's germline CDR1 is SEHNR and CDR2 FQNEAQ (reference sequence). In DNA form, the CDR3 reads TGTGCCAGCAGCTTTGACAGGGTCACTGAAGCTTTCTTT. Translated: CASSFDRVTEAFF.